Below, 25 T cell receptor beta chains from the same sample are listed, as sequenced in a study of blood T cell repertoires in COVID-19. Only in-frame clones appear in the TCRdb table, and some are missing; sequencing was by immunoSEQ multiplex PCR. The sample lists about 460,000 clones, about nine tenths seen once, with approximately 8% in the top ten. The sequencing sample was made of PBMCs or T cells enriched from blood (not recorded which). The source of these receptors is an older woman who had recovered from COVID-19.

The chain recombines TRBV4-1 with TRBJ2-1; tentatively, D is TRBD1 (6 bases). Germline loops: CDR1 MGHRA, CDR2 YSYEKL. The CDR3 length is 15 residues. The V end lost 4 bases, the J end lost 2 bases, and 12 bases lay between the germline ends. In nucleotides, the CDR3 is TGCGCCAGCAGCCCACAGGGTCATCCCTACAATGAGCAGTTCTTC. Amino acid sequence: CASSPQGHPYNEQFF.

V gene TRBV28 combines with J gene TRBJ1-5, with a possible D match to TRBD1 (5 bases). This CDR3 region has 12 residues. V lost 6 bases to trimming and J lost 6 bases, with 9 bases between them. CDR1 MDHEN and CDR2 SYDVKM come from the germline V gene. The CDR3 here is CASRGVGQPQHF. In nucleotides, the CDR3 is TGTGCCAGCAGAGGGGTGGGTCAGCCCCAGCATTTT.

To note about this clone: The same CDR3 arises from other DNA sequences in this sample as well. V gene TRBV9 combines with J gene TRBJ2-1; 8 nucleotides align to TRBD2. The ends lost 0 bases at V and 7 bases at J; junction bases unmatched: 6. Germline loops: CDR1 SGDLS, CDR2 YYNGEE. The CDR3 spans 15 residues. The CDR3 sequence is CASSVVGGGPNEQFF. The CDR3 nucleotides are TGTGCCAGCAGCGTAGTTGGCGGGGGGCCAAATGAGCAGTTCTTC.

This clone showed up just a few times. The rearrangement joins TRBV5-8 to TRBJ1-6; D perhaps matches TRBD1 (5 bases). Germline lookup yields CDR1 SGHTS and CDR2 YDEGEE. Trimming removed 0 bases from V and 7 bases from J, with 11 bases in between. This CDR3 has 15 amino acids. The CDR3 DNA reads as TGTGCCAGCAGCTTGGACGGCTCAGGGAATTCACCCCTCCACTTT. It specifies CASSLDGSGNSPLHF.

This sequence joins TRBV29-1 and TRBJ2-7, with D possibly being TRBD1 (6 bases). Looked up from germline, CDR1 is SQVTM and CDR2 is ANQGSEA. The V end was cut by 4 bases, the J end by 3 bases, with 13 bases between. The CDR3 has 13 amino acids. For the CDR3, the DNA is TGCAGCGTTGTACGGCAGGGGTACTACGAGCAGTACTTC. This encodes CSVVRQGYYEQYF.

This rearrangement joins TRBV24-1 to TRBJ1-2; D is possibly TRBD1 (5 bases). The germline V and J ends were trimmed by 4 bases and 7 bases, with 9 bases remaining between them. Germline CDR1 reads KGHDR; CDR2 reads SFDVKD. The CDR3 is 12 residues long. As DNA, the CDR3 is TGTGCCACCAGTGAGGCAGGGTTTGGCTACACCTTC. Protein product: CATSEAGFGYTF.

The rearrangement links TRBV19 to TRBJ1-4; D uncertain. V lost 1 base to trimming and J lost 8 bases, with 11 bases between them. The germline V gene has CDR1 LNHDA and CDR2 SQIVND (reference sequence). This CDR3 comprises 14 residues. CDR3 DNA sequence: TGTGCCAGTAGTATAGGGGGAGGTCGCGAAAAACTGTTTTTT. Protein sequence: CASSIGGGREKLFF.

V and J are TRBV2 and TRBJ1-2, with a weak D call TRBD1 (6 bases). CDR1 and CDR2 from the germline V gene are SNHLY and FYNNEI. CDR3 length equals 11 residues. V lost 8 bases, J lost 8 bases, and 12 bases lay in between. The CDR3: CASWGGLGYTF. CDR3 nucleotides: TGTGCCAGCTGGGGGGGGCTGGGCTACACCTTC. Drawing the rest from reference TRBV2 and TRBJ1-2, the complete variable domain is EPEVTQTPSHQVTQMGQEVILRCVPISNHLYFYWYRQILGQKVEFLVSFYNNEISEKSEIFDDQFSVERPDGSNFTLKIRSTKLEDSAMYFCASWGGLGYTFGSGTRLTVV.

This clone was seen a single time. The chain is built from TRBV27 and TRBJ2-7, with a possible D match to TRBD2 (5 bases). Germline CDR1 MNHEY, CDR2 SMNVEV (reference sequence). The CDR3 has 13 residues. V was trimmed by 8 bases and J by 7 bases, leaving 18 bases between them. The CDR3, as DNA: TGTGCCAGCGGACTTGGACCGAGTAGAGAGCAGTACGTC. Protein sequence: CASGLGPSREQYV.

The chain uses TRBV21-1 and TRBJ2-7; the table names TRBD2, a call not compared with the DNA. TRBV21-1 is recorded as a pseudogene. The CDR3 length is 17 residues. In DNA form, the CDR3 reads TGTGCCAGCAGCAAAGGGGAGGGAGGGGGACCCCTCTACGAGCAGTACGTC. This encodes CASSKGEGGGPLYEQYV.

V gene TRBV6-5 combines with J gene TRBJ2-1, with 13 bases fitting TRBD2. Trimming cost V 4 bases and J 7 bases; bases outside gene matches: 7. The CDR3 contains 16 residues. Germline V gene data show CDR1 as MNHEY and CDR2 as SVGAGI. Here the CDR3 DNA reads TGTGCCAGCAGTTCGACTAGCGGGGGGCCGGGGAATGAGCAGTTCTTC. Translating gives CASSSTSGGPGNEQFF.

The J gene is TRBJ2-7, the V gene TRBV4-1; 7 bases are shared with TRBD1. In germline, CDR1 is MGHRA, CDR2 YSYEKL. Losses at the gene ends were 3 bases for V and 2 bases for J; bases not matched to a gene: 7. This CDR3 is 15 amino acids long. CDR3 region: CASSQADRAPYEQYF. DNA for the CDR3: TGCGCCAGCAGCCAGGCCGACAGGGCCCCCTACGAGCAGTACTTC.

A single count supports this clone. This CDR3 reads CASRQVTGAEGYTF. The CDR3 DNA reads as TGTGCCAGCAGGCAGGTCACAGGGGCAGAGGGCTACACCTTC. The chain joins TRBV5-6 to TRBJ1-2, with 7 bases aligning to TRBD1. Per germline, CDR1 SGHDT and CDR2 YYEEEE. J lost 8 bases, V lost 5 bases, and 12 bases had no gene match. This CDR3 spans 14 amino acids.

The chain employs TRBV5-1 and TRBJ2-7, with TRBD1 identical over 8 bases. The V gene's germline CDR1 is SGHRS and CDR2 YFSETQ. The trim removed 3 bases at V and 7 bases at J, leaving 9 bases unmatched. The CDR3 runs 14 residues. Here the CDR3 reads CASSSPGQASEQYF. The CDR3 DNA reads as TGCGCCAGCAGCTCGCCGGGACAGGCTTCTGAGCAGTACTTC.

V gene TRBV6-2 or TRBV6-3 combines with J gene TRBJ2-5; TRBD2 agrees at 7 bases. Germline CDR1 MNHEY, CDR2 SVGEGT. Germline trimming cut 5 bases from V and 5 bases from J; bases unmatched to any gene: 2. The CDR3 is 12 residues long. CDR3 in DNA: TGTGCCAGCAGTGGCGGGGGTGAGACCCAGTACTTC. Its translation: CASSGGGETQYF.

The chain has TRBV30 and TRBJ1-2; perhaps TRBD1 as D (5 bases). The V end lost 3 bases, the J end lost 3 bases, and 5 bases lay between the germline ends. The CDR3 length is 11 residues. CDR1 and CDR2 (germline): GTSNPN, SVGIG (reference sequence). CDR3 DNA sequence: TGTGCCTGGAGCAGGGACTATGGCTACACCTTC. Its protein is CAWSRDYGYTF.

The gene calls are TRBV11-2 and TRBJ1-2; D may be TRBD1 (5 bases). This CDR3 spans 15 amino acids. V was pared by 1 base and J by 4 bases, with 13 bases between. The germline V gene encodes CDR1 SGHAT and CDR2 FQNNGV. The CDR3 DNA reads TGTGCCAGCAGCTTAGGGGGGGTTTCAGGCTATGGCTACACCTTC. As protein: CASSLGGVSGYGYTF.

The gene calls are TRBV9 and TRBJ1-3; D gene unclear. Deletions cut 2 bases from V and 0 bases from J, with 9 bases between. The CDR3 totals 15 residues. Germline-derived CDR1 and CDR2 are SGDLS and YYNGEE. CDR3 coding DNA: TGTGCCAGCAGCGTCGGGTACGACTCTGGAAACACCATATATTTT. This encodes CASSVGYDSGNTIYF.

V usage is TRBV24-1 and J usage is TRBJ2-1; 9 bases line up with TRBD1. Germline trimming cut 4 bases from V and 9 bases from J; bases unmatched to any gene: 12. This CDR3 comprises 16 residues. Germline V gives CDR1 KGHDR, CDR2 SFDVKD. The CDR3 DNA reads TGTGCCACCAGTGACCCCGGGACAGGGCTACTTGGTGAGCAGTTCTTC. It specifies CATSDPGTGLLGEQFF.

This clone was detected only once. The chain couples TRBV10-3 to TRBJ1-3; possibly TRBD1 for D (5 bases). This CDR3 is 14 amino acids long. Looked up from germline, CDR1 is ENHRY and CDR2 is SYGVKD. V was trimmed by 2 bases and J by 3 bases, leaving 8 bases between them. The CDR3 is CAISEIDSGNTIYF. CDR3 nucleotides: TGTGCCATCAGTGAGATAGACAGTGGAAACACCATATATTTT.

The rearrangement joins TRBV5-1 to TRBJ2-2, with D possibly matching TRBD1 (6 bases). This CDR3 has 17 residues. CDR1 and CDR2 from the germline V gene are SGHRS and YFSETQ. V was shortened by 2 bases and J by 3 bases, with 17 bases between the two germline ends. The CDR3 here is CASSFKKGHLYTGELFF. DNA for the CDR3: TGCGCCAGCAGCTTCAAGAAGGGACACCTTTACACCGGGGAGCTGTTTTTT.

The rearrangement joins TRBV24-1 to TRBJ1-6; 7 nucleotides line up with TRBD1. Trimming took 4 bases from V and 7 from J; bases not matched to a gene: 6. This CDR3 region has 15 residues. In germline, CDR1 is KGHDR, CDR2 SFDVKD. CDR3 amino acids: CATSDPTGENSPLHF. CDR3 DNA sequence: TGTGCCACCAGTGACCCAACAGGGGAGAATTCACCCCTCCACTTT.

The chain combines TRBV5-4 with TRBJ2-7; the match to TRBD1 covers 7 bases. Per germline, CDR1 SGHNT and CDR2 YYREEE (reference sequence). J was trimmed by 5 bases and V by 4 bases; bases with no gene match: 3. CDR3 length: 12 amino acids. CDR3 region: CASSVTGNEQYF. CDR3 bases: TGTGCCAGCAGCGTGACAGGGAACGAGCAGTACTTC. Looking up the rest from reference TRBV5-4 and TRBJ2-7 gives the full variable domain: ETGVTQSPTHLIKTRGQQVTLRCSSQSGHNTVSWYQQALGQGPQFIFQYYREEENGRGNFPPRFSGLQFPNYSSELNVNALELDDSALYLCASSVTGNEQYFGPGTRLTVT.

The V gene is TRBV6-5, the J gene TRBJ2-7, with 7 bases fitting TRBD2. Per germline, CDR1 MNHEY and CDR2 SVGAGI. This CDR3 is 15 amino acids long. The V segment lost 0 bases and the J segment 1 base; nucleotides outside the gene matches: 3. CDR3 DNA sequence: TGTGCCAGCAGTTACTCCCGGGGGGTGTCCTACGAGCAGTACTTC. Its protein is CASSYSRGVSYEQYF.

V gene TRBV2 combines with J gene TRBJ1-5, with 10 bases lining up with TRBD1. The CDR3 runs 13 residues. Trimming cost V 6 bases and J 5 bases; bases outside gene matches: 1. Germline V gives CDR1 SNHLY, CDR2 FYNNEI. The CDR3 DNA reads TGTGCCAGCAGGGGACAGGGGCATCAGCCCCAGCATTTT. As protein: CASRGQGHQPQHF.